This T cell receptor beta chain was documented in a study of blood T cell repertoires in COVID-19. Study as a whole: COVID-19 samples from acute and convalescent phases originated in the United States, Italy and Spain. T cells, B-cell-depleted T cells, or PBMCs supplied cDNA or gDNA.

Under the authors' procedure: Counts of nucleated cells, estimated from reference gene primer amplification, were obtained. Data came from immunoSEQ multiplex PCR; TCRdb stores just in-frame clones and leaves some out. The V and J calls and clone size come from that table; D and trimming were worked out from the DNA. The sample comprises approximately 270,000 clones, roughly 86% of which are singletons, and roughly 8.5% rests with the top ten. J was trimmed by 6 bases and V by 6 bases; bases with no gene match: 2. CDR1 is MRHNA, CDR2 SNTAGT, per germline. This CDR3 has 13 residues. Specimen: peripheral blood. The receptor was derived from a man between 40 and 49 years old with active or convalescent COVID-19. This chain links TRBV6-4 with TRBJ2-1, with 10 bases fitting TRBD2. DNA for the CDR3: TGTGCCAGCAGCTGGACTAGCGGCAATGAGCAGTTCTTC. This encodes CASSWTSGNEQFF.